Given below is one T cell receptor (beta chain) in context. Its target antigen remains unknown. The sample holds no much larger clone one base away, and base qualities are not on file. The source of the sample is a study of PD-1 blockade in classical Hodgkin lymphoma (dated by TCRdb to the early 2020s). The study in broad terms: Nivolumab dosing was 3 mg/kg intravenously every 2 weeks, continuing until either disease progression or unacceptable toxicity. The study used TCR beta sequencing and CyTOF to define a peripheral blood immune signature of response to PD-1 blockade in classical Hodgkin lymphoma. Overall study outcomes, separate from this receptor: Among trial patients, those achieving complete response had baseline diversity similar to that of newly diagnosed patients, while diversity was significantly lower in partial responders and progressors. A significant rise by C4D1 was seen in CD4+ but not CD8+ TCR diversity (p=0.0027 vs p=0.16), with the rise being most apparent in complete responders (p=0.02). Baseline TCR diversity was reported as lower in newly diagnosed patients than in healthy donors, and lower still in relapsed/refractory patients. The study covered only a single clinical trial cohort, and the causes of the repertoire differences, possibly disease activity or prior therapy, were still not defined. Patients starting nivolumab less than 1 year after ASCT had lower diversity and were excluded from later analyses to avoid confounding by immune reconstitution.

CDR1 and CDR2, looked up from the germline V gene, are SGHVS and FNYEAQ. Counted from cysteine to phenylalanine, this CDR3 has 16 amino acids. Of the read, only the CDR3 DNA is kept; its 48 bases are in frame from base 1. Relative to germline, V is 3 bases shorter and J is 0 bases shorter, with 11 bases between their ends. The Qiagen DNeasy kit was used to extract genomic DNA both from unsorted PBMCs and from the negatively selected CD4+ and CD8+ fractions. Amplification of TCR beta CDR3 regions was done by immunoSEQ multiplex PCR with primers that anneal to V and J segments. A synthetic immune receptor repertoire was used to minimize amplification bias, and any remaining bias was removed computationally after sequencing. Processing in the source paper ran as follows. Repertoire diversity was quantified as the Shannon entropy index using custom Python scripts. Unsorted, CD4+ and CD8+ repertoires were analyzed separately, except in combined analyses where CD4+ and CD8+ sequences were merged in silico. Clonal expansion was defined as a frequency increase of at least 2-fold after treatment compared with C1D1, and clones undetected at baseline were assigned a pseudocount of 0.5. Clones with 0 or 1 copy at C1D1 were classified as singleton clones, and clones with 2 or more copies were classified as non-singleton clones. By matching protein sequences in sorted samples from the same patient, clones expanded in unsorted samples were annotated as CD4+, CD8+ or unknown. Diversity changes from C1D1 to C4D1 were tested in paired samples using Wilcoxon tests. In TCRdb, the immuneACCESS table is reduced to in-frame sequences with V and J assigned. These tables do not hold every clone; where another copy was compared, an unresolved V gene accounts for under half, and the others remain unexplained. The DNA was the basis for D and trimming; V, J and clone size are from that table. The sample table records 30,000 to 50,000 clones; around 80% of these occur just once. The ten largest clones represent roughly 9.7% of the sample.

According to the study, the label for this sample's time point signals: cycle 1 day 1 (C1D1), immediately before nivolumab initiation. Every trial patient had relapsed after autologous stem cell transplantation, and cohorts A, B and C differed in prior brentuximab vedotin exposure. The trial cohort was composed of under 70 patients with relapsed/refractory classical Hodgkin lymphoma, for whom complete response, partial response or progressive disease was recorded as best overall response. Trial patients were treated with single-agent nivolumab in the multi-cohort phase II CheckMate 205 trial. Best overall response was determined by an independent review committee according to the 2007 International Working Group response criteria. Trial PBMCs were collected immediately before nivolumab initiation (C1D1) and during therapy at cycle 2 day 1 and cycle 4 day 1. Peripheral blood was collected in 8 mL Vacutainer Cell Preparation Tubes, from which PBMCs were isolated by centrifugation and then cryopreserved.

The source is a human donor with classical Hodgkin lymphoma. Here the chain combines TRBV7-6 and TRBJ1-4; a weak D assignment points to TRBD1 (6 bases agree). The source was peripheral blood mononuclear cells (PBMCs), collected at baseline. In nucleotide form, the sequence is TGTGCCAGCAGCTTCTCCCCAGGGGCAACTAATGAAAAACTGTTTTTT. This sequence encodes CASSFSPGATNEKLFF.